Below are 28 T cell receptor beta chains sequenced from a single sample in a study of cytomegalovirus exposure and HLA in healthy donors. It was with 60 Vbeta and 13 Jbeta primers that the PCR ran. Data came from immunoSEQ multiplex PCR; TCRdb stores just in-frame clones and leaves some out. The sample holds 150,000 to 200,000 clones, around 75% seen once. Sequencing was performed on PBMCs. The receptors stem from a male donor in good health and CMV-seronegative.

This sequence joins TRBV14 and TRBJ1-1; no definite D call. From germline, CDR1 is SGHDN and CDR2 FVKESK. The length of the CDR3 is 14 residues. With 1 base removed from V and 4 bases from J, the gap between germline ends came to 10 bases. The CDR3, as DNA: TGTGCCAGCAGCCAAGTCCATTCGGGCACTGAAGCTTTCTTT. This codes for CASSQVHSGTEAFF.

This chain connects TRBV7-2 to TRBJ1-5; D unclear. Germline loops: CDR1 SGHTA, CDR2 FQGNSA. Between the trimmed V and J ends, which lost 4 bases and 1 base, there was a span of 5 bases. CDR3 size: 13 residues. CDR3 nucleotides: TGTGCCAGCAGCTCGGAGAGCAATCAGCCCCAGCATTTT. This translates into CASSSESNQPQHF.

The rearrangement links TRBV19 to TRBJ2-1; 13 positions match TRBD2. Germline V gene sequence: CDR1 LNHDA, CDR2 SQIVND (reference sequence). Unmatched junction bases numbered 4, after V lost 5 bases and J lost 6 bases. CDR3 length equals 15 residues. The CDR3 DNA is TGTGCCAGTAGTCACGGGACTAGCGGGGTCAATGAGCAGTTCTTC. Its translation is CASSHGTSGVNEQFF.

The chain carries TRBV10-3 and TRBJ1-5; TRBD1 is a possible D gene (5 bases). The CDR3 extends over 14 amino acids. CDR1 and CDR2 (germline): ENHRY, SYGVKD. Trimming cost V 6 bases and J 3 bases, with 12 bases left between them. The CDR3 spells CAIRATGDNQPQHF. DNA of the CDR3: TGTGCCATCAGGGCCACAGGAGACAATCAGCCCCAGCATTTT.

The chain carries TRBV5-1 and TRBJ2-3; D ambiguous. The CDR3 loop spans 14 amino acids. V was shortened by 5 bases and J by 0 bases, with 10 bases between the two germline ends. The germline V gene has CDR1 SGHRS and CDR2 YFSETQ. CDR3: CASRRTSSTDTQYF. The CDR3 DNA reads TGCGCCAGCAGACGAACTTCGAGCACAGATACGCAGTATTTT.

The V call is TRBV9, the J call TRBJ1-1; D perhaps matches TRBD1 (5 bases). Trimming took off 0 bases at V and 5 bases at J, with 11 bases between the two ends. This CDR3 is 14 amino acids long. In germline, CDR1 is SGDLS, CDR2 YYNGEE. The CDR3 is CASSVGSGGTEAFF. CDR3 nucleotide sequence: TGTGCCAGCAGCGTAGGGTCGGGGGGGACTGAAGCTTTCTTT.

This chain joins TRBV27 and TRBJ2-7, with D possibly matching TRBD1 (6 bases). Per germline, CDR1 MNHEY and CDR2 SMNVEV (reference sequence). Between the trimmed V and J ends, which lost 0 bases and 0 bases, there was a span of 9 bases. CDR3 size: 15 residues. CDR3 region: CASSLSTGGSYEQYF. CDR3 sequence (DNA): TGTGCCAGCAGTTTATCGACAGGAGGCTCCTACGAGCAGTACTTC.

V and J are TRBV29-1 and TRBJ2-1; D is possibly TRBD1 (6 bases). The germline gives CDR1 SQVTM, CDR2 ANQGSEA. CDR3 length: 17 residues. V lost 4 bases and J 5 bases, leaving 24 bases between the germline ends. CDR3 DNA sequence: TGCAGCGTTGTCACAGGGCTTGCCCGTTCGTCCCACAATGAGCAGTTCTTC. This encodes CSVVTGLARSSHNEQFF.

The chain recombines TRBV7-8 with TRBJ2-7, with TRBD1 matching over 9 bases. The CDR3 is 14 amino acids. J lost 7 bases, V lost 5 bases, and 9 bases had no gene match. The V gene's germline CDR1 is SGHVS and CDR2 FQNEAQ. CDR3 in amino acids: CASSLRTGEGEQYF. The CDR3 nucleotides read TGTGCCAGCAGCCTCCGGACAGGGGAGGGGGAGCAGTACTTC.

Turning to this clone: Germline is not matched at one junction end, which may reflect a read error. This chain links TRBV7-9 with TRBJ2-6, with unresolved D. Per germline, CDR1 SEHNR and CDR2 FQNEAQ (reference sequence). The CDR3 runs to 15 residues. CDR3 sequence: CSSSPTTTGANVLTF. The CDR3, as DNA: TGTTCCAGCAGCCCCACTACTACTGGGGCCAACGTCCTGACTTTC.

The genes are TRBV18 and TRBJ2-7; the D gene is possibly TRBD1 (6 bases). V lost 5 bases and J lost 5, with 19 bases in between. CDR1 is KGHSH, CDR2 LQKENI, per germline. The CDR3 covers 15 residues. CDR3 sequence: CASSAKNGQLNEQYF. The CDR3 nucleotides are TGTGCCAGCTCAGCAAAGAACGGACAGCTCAACGAGCAGTACTTC.

The sample holds a few counts of this clone. This chain joins TRBV21-1 and TRBJ1-1; the table assigns TRBD1, which was not confirmed against the DNA. TRBV21-1 is termed a pseudogene. There are 15 residues in the CDR3. The CDR3 coding sequence is TGTGCCAGCAGCAAATTTAGGGGTCGCAGCACTGAAGCTTTCTTT. Protein product: CASSKFRGRSTEAFF.

Comments on this clone: This CDR3 is also generated by other DNA sequences in the sample. The chain combines TRBV19 with TRBJ2-7; the match to TRBD2 covers 7 bases. In germline, CDR1 is LNHDA, CDR2 SQIVND (reference sequence). Losses at the gene ends were 7 bases for V and 4 bases for J; bases not matched to a gene: 10. This CDR3 has 14 amino acids. This CDR3 reads CASTPTGGIYEQYF. In DNA, the CDR3 is TGTGCCAGTACCCCAACGGGGGGTATTTACGAGCAGTACTTC.

The chain links TRBV6-6 to TRBJ1-5, with 7 bases matching TRBD1. The V gene end was trimmed by 5 bases and the J gene end by 0 bases; junction bases not matched to a gene: 4. Germline values: CDR1 MNHNY, CDR2 SVGAGI (reference sequence). The CDR3 is made up of 15 amino acids. The CDR3 sequence: CASSTGDYSNQPQHF. The CDR3 region has the DNA TGTGCCAGCAGTACAGGGGATTATAGCAATCAGCCCCAGCATTTT.

This clone was seen many times. V usage is TRBV28 and J usage is TRBJ2-3, with 9 nucleotides matching TRBD2. V lost 5 bases and J lost 5; bases outside the gene matches: 8. The CDR3 spans 15 residues. CDR1 and CDR2 (germline): MDHEN, SYDVKM. The DNA of the CDR3 is TGTGCCAGCAGTACGCCGGGACTAGCTTTAGATACGCAGTATTTT. This gives the protein CASSTPGLALDTQYF.

This clone was counted a single time. The genes are TRBV11-2 and TRBJ2-3; TRBD1 agrees at 9 bases. This CDR3 spans 16 amino acids. Germline V lookup: CDR1 SGHAT, CDR2 FQNNGV. With 5 bases clipped from V and 2 bases from J, the junction kept 8 bases outside the gene matches. The CDR3 region has the DNA TGTGCCAGCAGCCAGGACAGGGGCCCGTCCACAGATACGCAGTATTTT. Its translation: CASSQDRGPSTDTQYF.

The chain couples TRBV4-1 to TRBJ1-2; a possible D gene is TRBD1 (5 bases). The ends were cut back, 1 base at V and 3 bases at J, with 9 bases in the middle. Germline assignment: CDR1 MGHRA and CDR2 YSYEKL. The CDR3 runs to 14 residues. The DNA of the CDR3 is TGCGCCAGCAGCCAAGCATCGGGGGACTATGGCTACACCTTC. Protein: CASSQASGDYGYTF.

The rearrangement joins TRBV19 to TRBJ1-5; weak D call: TRBD1 (5 bases). This CDR3 is 15 amino acids long. From germline, CDR1 is LNHDA and CDR2 SQIVND (reference sequence). V lost 4 bases and J lost 4, with 14 bases in between. The DNA of the CDR3 is TGTGCCAGTAGTACCCCAGGGTCCCCAAATCAGCCCCAGCATTTT. As protein: CASSTPGSPNQPQHF.

The V call is TRBV6-6, the J call TRBJ2-3; D perhaps matches TRBD1 (6 bases). Germline CDR1 MNHNY, CDR2 SVGAGI (reference sequence). This CDR3 is 16 amino acids long. With 0 bases removed from V and 0 bases from J, the gap between germline ends came to 10 bases. The CDR3 sequence: CASSYSRGISTDTQYF. The CDR3 nucleotides read TGTGCCAGCAGTTACTCGAGGGGGATTAGCACAGATACGCAGTATTTT.

In DNA form, the CDR3 reads TGTGCCAGCAAGACTCCCCTCAAGGGGGCGACTGGGGCCAACGTCCTGACTTTC. Protein product: CASKTPLKGATGANVLTF. The chain uses TRBV7-9 and TRBJ2-6; 7 nucleotides match TRBD1. The CDR3 length is 18 residues. Trimming removed 7 bases from V and 2 bases from J; junction bases left unmatched: 14. Germline CDR1 and CDR2: SEHNR and FQNEAQ (reference sequence). Combining the CDR3 with reference TRBV7-9 and TRBJ2-6 gives the whole variable domain DTGVSQNPRHKITKRGQNVTFRCDPISEHNRLYWYRQTLGQGPEFLTYFQNEAQLEKSRLLSDRFSAERPKGSFSTLEIQRTEQGDSAMYLCASKTPLKGATGANVLTFGAGSRLTVL.

Written as DNA, the CDR3 is TGCGCCAGCAGCCCTATTAGGAAGGGGATTCTCTCCTACAATGAGCAGTTCTTC. Its translation: CASSPIRKGILSYNEQFF. The chain joins TRBV5-1 to TRBJ2-1; possible D gene TRBD1, 5 bases. CDR3 length equals 18 residues. V lost 4 bases and J lost 0, with 20 bases in between. Germline V CDR1 and CDR2: SGHRS, YFSETQ.

The J gene is TRBJ2-1, the V gene TRBV19, with D maybe TRBD2 (6 bases). Deletions cut 6 bases from V and 3 bases from J, with 9 bases between. The CDR3 is 13 residues long. Germline CDR1 and CDR2: LNHDA and SQIVND (reference sequence). Here the CDR3 reads CASSWDFYNEQFF. In DNA form, the CDR3 reads TGTGCCAGTAGCTGGGACTTCTACAATGAGCAGTTCTTC.

The V gene is TRBV30, the J gene TRBJ1-2; 7 bases agree with TRBD1. In germline, CDR1 is GTSNPN, CDR2 SVGIG (reference sequence). Trimming removed 1 base from V and 7 bases from J; junction bases left unmatched: 6. The CDR3 length is 13 residues. Written as DNA, the CDR3 is TGTGCCTGGAGTGACGTCAGGGGGACTGGCTACACCTTC. It codes for CAWSDVRGTGYTF. Looking up the rest from reference TRBV30 and TRBJ1-2 gives the full variable domain: SQTIHQWPATLVQPVGSPLSLECTVEGTSNPNLYWYRQAAGRGLQLLFYSVGIGQISSEVPQNLSASRPQDRQFILSSKKLLLSDSGFYLCAWSDVRGTGYTFGSGTRLTVV.

The chain has TRBV7-2 and TRBJ1-3; no clear D gene. The CDR3 has 15 residues. The germline V gene encodes CDR1 SGHTA and CDR2 FQGNSA. V was shortened by 5 bases and J by 1 base, with 12 bases between the two germline ends. The CDR3 sequence: CASSRTELSGNTIYF. The CDR3 region has the DNA TGTGCCAGCAGCCGGACTGAGTTATCTGGAAACACCATATATTTT.

The rearrangement uses TRBV27 and TRBJ2-1; perhaps TRBD2 as D (5 bases). CDR1 and CDR2 from the germline V gene are MNHEY and SMNVEV (reference sequence). Trimming shortened V by 0 bases and J by 8 bases, and 11 bases separated the two germline ends. This CDR3 spans 14 amino acids. The CDR3 here is CASSLSGGWDEQFF. The CDR3 region has the DNA TGTGCCAGCAGTTTATCGGGCGGGTGGGATGAGCAGTTCTTC.

This clone was observed once. The chain joins TRBV2 to TRBJ1-1, with D possibly TRBD1 on 6 matching bases. The CDR3 length is 13 residues. Germline-derived CDR1 and CDR2 are SNHLY and FYNNEI. V lost 6 bases and J lost 4, with 12 bases in between. This chain's CDR3 is CASSAPRGTEAFF. The CDR3 DNA sequence: TGTGCCAGCAGCGCCCCCAGGGGCACTGAAGCTTTCTTT.

The CDR3: CASSEGTDSYEQYF. The CDR3 DNA sequence: TGTGCCAGCAGTGAAGGGACAGATTCCTACGAGCAGTACTTC. The chain is built from TRBV9 and TRBJ2-7; the match to TRBD1 covers 7 bases. Per the germline V gene, CDR1 is SGDLS and CDR2 is YYNGEE. V trimming: 5 bases; J trimming: 1 base; junction bases outside the gene matches: 6. CDR3 length: 14 residues.

For this clone: At one end, the junction sequence differs from germline, possibly due to a read error. This chain uses TRBV19 with TRBJ2-3; D remains ambiguous. Germline V CDR1 and CDR2: LNHDA, SQIVND (reference sequence). This CDR3 is 14 amino acids long. The CDR3 DNA reads TGTGCCAGTAGTAATGCCTCACCTTTAGATATGCAGTATTTT. Protein: CASSNASPLDMQYF.